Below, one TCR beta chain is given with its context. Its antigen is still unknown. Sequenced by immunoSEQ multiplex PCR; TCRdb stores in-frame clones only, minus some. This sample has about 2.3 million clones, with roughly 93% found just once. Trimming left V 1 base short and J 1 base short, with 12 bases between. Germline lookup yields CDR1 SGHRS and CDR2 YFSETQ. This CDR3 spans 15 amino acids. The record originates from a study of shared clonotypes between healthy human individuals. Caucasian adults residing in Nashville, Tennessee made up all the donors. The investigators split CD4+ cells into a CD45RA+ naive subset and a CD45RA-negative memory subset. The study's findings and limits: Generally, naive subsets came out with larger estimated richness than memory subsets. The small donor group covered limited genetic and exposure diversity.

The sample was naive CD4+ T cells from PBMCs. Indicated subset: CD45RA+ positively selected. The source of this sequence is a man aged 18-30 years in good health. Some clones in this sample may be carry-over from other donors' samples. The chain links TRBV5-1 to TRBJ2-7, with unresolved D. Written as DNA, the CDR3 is TGCGCCAGCAGCTTGAGCCCTCCGGAGTCCTACGAGCAGTACTTC. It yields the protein CASSLSPPESYEQYF.